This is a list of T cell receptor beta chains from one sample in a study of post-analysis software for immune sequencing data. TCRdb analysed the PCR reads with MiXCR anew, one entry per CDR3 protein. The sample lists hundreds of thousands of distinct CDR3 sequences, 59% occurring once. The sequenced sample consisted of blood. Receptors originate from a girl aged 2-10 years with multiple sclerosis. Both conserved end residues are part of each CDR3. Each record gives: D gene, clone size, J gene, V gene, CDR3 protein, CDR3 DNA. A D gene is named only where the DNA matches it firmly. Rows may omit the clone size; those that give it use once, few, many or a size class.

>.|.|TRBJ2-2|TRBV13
CASSLVSSSGELFF
TGTGCCAGCAGCTTAGTGTCGTCCTCCGGGGAGCTGTTTTTT
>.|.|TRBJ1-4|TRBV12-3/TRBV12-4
CASRFGPADEKLFF
TGTGCCAGCCGGTTCGGGCCAGCTGATGAAAAACTGTTTTTT
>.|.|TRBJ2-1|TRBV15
CATSRDYHEQFF
TGTGCCACCAGCAGAGATTATCATGAGCAGTTCTTC
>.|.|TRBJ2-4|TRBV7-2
CASSPRPSLTIGNIQYF
TGTGCCAGCAGCCCACGGCCCAGCCTTACTATCGGAAACATTCAGTACTTC
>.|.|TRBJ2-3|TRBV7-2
CASSLVGSVDPTGTQYF
TGTGCCAGCAGCTTAGTAGGTAGCGTGGACCCTACGGGTACGCAGTATTTT
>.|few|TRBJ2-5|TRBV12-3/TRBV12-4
CASSFWGRTQETQYF
TGTGCCAGCAGTTTCTGGGGCAGGACCCAAGAGACCCAGTACTTC
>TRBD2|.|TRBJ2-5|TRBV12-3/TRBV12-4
CASSQTSGALQETQYF
TGTGCCAGCAGCCAGACTAGCGGGGCTCTCCAAGAGACCCAGTACTTC
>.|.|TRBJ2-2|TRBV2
CASSYGDRYTGELFF
TGTGCCAGCAGCTACGGGGACCGCTACACCGGGGAGCTGTTTTTT
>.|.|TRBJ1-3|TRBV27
CASSIRQPSGNTIYF
TGTGCCAGCAGTATCAGACAGCCCTCTGGAAACACCATATATTTT
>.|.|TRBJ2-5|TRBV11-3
CASSPRRGERETQYF
TGTGCCAGCAGCCCCCGCAGGGGGGAACGAGAGACCCAGTACTTC
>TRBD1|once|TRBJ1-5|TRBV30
CAWSGRRGHGNQPQHF
TGTGCCTGGAGTGGGCGCAGGGGGCACGGCAATCAGCCCCAGCATTTT
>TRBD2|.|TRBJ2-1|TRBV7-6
CASIALAGGLSSYNEQFF
TGTGCCAGCATCGCTCTAGCGGGGGGGTTGAGCTCCTACAATGAGCAGTTCTTC
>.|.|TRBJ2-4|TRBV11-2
CASSFPGRVAKNIQYF
TGTGCCAGCAGCTTCCCCGGCCGGGTAGCCAAAAACATTCAGTACTTC
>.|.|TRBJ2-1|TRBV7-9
CASSLGSFPFGNEQFF
TGTGCCAGCAGCTTAGGATCATTCCCTTTTGGCAATGAGCAGTTCTTC
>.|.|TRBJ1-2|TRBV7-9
CASSLDAGYGYTF
TGTGCCAGCAGCTTAGACGCAGGCTATGGCTACACCTTC
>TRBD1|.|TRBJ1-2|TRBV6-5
CASSRQGLPSNYGYTF
TGTGCCAGCAGTCGACAGGGTTTGCCCTCTAACTATGGCTACACCTTC
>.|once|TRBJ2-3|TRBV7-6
CASSLARGLGNTQYF
TGTGCCAGCAGCTTAGCCCGGGGTCTCGGGAATACGCAGTATTTT
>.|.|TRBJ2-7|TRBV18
CASSPRTASTDEQYF
TGTGCCAGCTCACCGCGGACAGCCAGTACGGACGAGCAGTACTTC
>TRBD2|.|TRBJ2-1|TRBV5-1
CASSSPGLAGGIEAYNEQFF
TGCGCCAGCAGCTCACCGGGACTAGCGGGAGGGATAGAAGCCTACAATGAGCAGTTCTTC
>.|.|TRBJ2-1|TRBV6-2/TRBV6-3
CASRPIGFEQFF
TGTGCCAGCAGACCTATAGGGTTTGAGCAGTTCTTC
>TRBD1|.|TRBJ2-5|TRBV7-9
CASSFGTVTQETQYF
TGTGCCAGCAGCTTCGGGACAGTTACTCAAGAGACCCAGTACTTC
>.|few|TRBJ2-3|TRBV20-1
CSARGGDGTDTQYF
TGCAGTGCTAGAGGGGGCGACGGCACAGATACGCAGTATTTT
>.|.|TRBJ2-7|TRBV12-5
CASGLFFGLTPVEQYF
TGTGCTAGTGGTTTGTTTTTCGGACTGACCCCCGTCGAGCAGTACTTC
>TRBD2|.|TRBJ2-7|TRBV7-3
CASSLAGGLLYEQYF
TGTGCCAGCAGCTTGGCGGGAGGCCTCCTCTACGAGCAGTACTTC
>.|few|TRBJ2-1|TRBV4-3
CASSQDRQGVNEQFF
TGCGCCAGCAGCCAAGATCGGCAGGGCGTCAATGAGCAGTTCTTC
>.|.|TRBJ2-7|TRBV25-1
CASRSPGVSEQYF
TGTGCCAGCAGGTCTCCAGGGGTAAGCGAGCAGTACTTC
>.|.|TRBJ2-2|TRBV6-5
CASSYSGNTGELFF
TGTGCCAGCAGTTACTCGGGGAACACCGGGGAGCTGTTTTTT
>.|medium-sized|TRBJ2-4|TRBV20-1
CSARGRQRKNIQYF
TGCAGTGCTAGGGGTAGGCAACGCAAAAACATTCAGTACTTC
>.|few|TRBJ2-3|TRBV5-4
CASSFLPDTQYF
TGTGCCAGCAGCTTTTTGCCAGATACGCAGTATTTT
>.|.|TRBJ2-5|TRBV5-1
CASSLVAEGQETQYF
TGCGCCAGCAGCTTGGTAGCAGAGGGCCAAGAGACCCAGTACTTC
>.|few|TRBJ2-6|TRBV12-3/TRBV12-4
CASRGSSGANVLTF
TGTGCCAGTCGGGGCTCCTCTGGGGCCAACGTCCTGACTTTC
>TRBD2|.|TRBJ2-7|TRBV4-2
CASSQATSREVHEQYF
TGTGCCAGCAGCCAAGCGACCTCGCGGGAGGTCCACGAGCAGTACTTC
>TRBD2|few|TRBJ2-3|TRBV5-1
CASSWGTSGDTQYF
TGCGCCAGCAGCTGGGGGACTAGCGGGGATACGCAGTATTTT
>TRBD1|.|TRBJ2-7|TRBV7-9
CASSLSLSLRTGENYEQYF
TGTGCCAGCAGCTTAAGTCTCTCGCTTCGGACAGGGGAAAACTACGAGCAGTACTTC
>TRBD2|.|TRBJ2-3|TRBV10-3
CAISDLTGTSSADTQYF
TGTGCCATCAGTGATTTAACCGGGACTAGCAGCGCAGATACGCAGTATTTT
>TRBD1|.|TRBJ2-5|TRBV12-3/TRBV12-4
CASSTPDRGFHQYF
TGTGCCAGCAGTACACCTGACAGGGGGTTTCACCAGTACTTC
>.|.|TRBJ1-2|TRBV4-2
CASSQDKYGYTF
TGTGCCAGCAGCCAAGATAAGTATGGCTACACCTTC
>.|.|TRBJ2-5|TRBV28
CAIGVVTQYF
TGTGCCATCGGGGTCGTGACCCAGTACTTC
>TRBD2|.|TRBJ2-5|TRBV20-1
CSARDVAGGRETQYF
TGCAGTGCTAGAGACGTAGCGGGGGGGCGTGAGACCCAGTACTTC
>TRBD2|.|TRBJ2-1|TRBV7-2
CASSPRRTSGGVNEQFF
TGTGCCAGCAGCCCAAGAAGGACCAGCGGGGGGGTCAATGAGCAGTTCTTC
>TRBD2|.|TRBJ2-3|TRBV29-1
CSVGTLAGDTQYF
TGCAGCGTTGGAACCCTAGCGGGAGATACGCAGTATTTT
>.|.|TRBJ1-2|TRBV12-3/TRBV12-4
CASSLEESGSYGYTF
TGTGCCAGCAGTTTAGAGGAATCCGGGAGCTATGGCTACACCTTC
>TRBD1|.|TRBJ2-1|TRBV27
CASRRYRGGYNEQFF
TGTGCCAGCAGGAGATACAGGGGTGGATACAATGAGCAGTTCTTC
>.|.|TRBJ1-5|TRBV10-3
CAVQEWGQPQHF
TGTGCCGTACAAGAGTGGGGTCAGCCCCAGCATTTT
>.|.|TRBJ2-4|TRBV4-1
CASSPSYGENIQYF
TGCGCCAGCAGCCCCTCTTACGGGGAAAACATTCAGTACTTC
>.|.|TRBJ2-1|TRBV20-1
CSAPGGGGAKIVNEQFF
TGCAGTGCCCCAGGGGGCGGGGGGGCCAAAATCGTTAATGAGCAGTTCTTC
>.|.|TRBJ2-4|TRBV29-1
CSVGGNYGTKNIQYF
TGCAGCGTTGGGGGTAACTACGGAACCAAAAACATTCAGTACTTC
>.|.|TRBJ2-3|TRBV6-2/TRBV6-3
CASSFGLDTQYF
TGTGCCAGCAGCTTCGGTTTAGATACGCAGTATTTT
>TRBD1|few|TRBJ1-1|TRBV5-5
CASSLGTGGMNTEAFF
TGTGCCAGCAGCTTGGGTACAGGGGGTATGAACACTGAAGCTTTCTTT
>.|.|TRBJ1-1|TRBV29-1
CSVGAGVTEAFF
TGCAGCGTTGGGGCAGGGGTCACTGAAGCTTTCTTT